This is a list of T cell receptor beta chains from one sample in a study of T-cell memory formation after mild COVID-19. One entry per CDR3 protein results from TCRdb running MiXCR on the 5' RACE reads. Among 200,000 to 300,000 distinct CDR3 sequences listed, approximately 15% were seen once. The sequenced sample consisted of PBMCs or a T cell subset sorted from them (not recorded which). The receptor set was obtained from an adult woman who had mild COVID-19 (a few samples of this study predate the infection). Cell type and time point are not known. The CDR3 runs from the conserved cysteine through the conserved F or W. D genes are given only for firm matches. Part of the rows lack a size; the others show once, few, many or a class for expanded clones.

CDR3nt: TGCGCCAGCAGCTTGGTAGGGGTTAGCGGCTACACCTTC
CDR3aa: CASSLVGVSGYTF
d_gene: -
abundance: few
j_gene: TRBJ1-2
v_gene: TRBV5-1

CDR3nt: TGTGCCAGCAGCCTGGCGGGGGGCTATAATTCACCCCTCCACTTT
CDR3aa: CASSLAGGYNSPLHF
d_gene: -
abundance: -
j_gene: TRBJ1-6
v_gene: TRBV7-9

CDR3nt: TGCAGTGCTACCTGGGGGACAGGGGGCCAAGAGACCCAGTACTTC
CDR3aa: CSATWGTGGQETQYF
d_gene: TRBD1
abundance: -
j_gene: TRBJ2-5
v_gene: TRBV20-1

CDR3nt: TGTGCCAGCAGCCTAAGGAGCGGGAGGGCCCATGAGCAGTTCTTC
CDR3aa: CASSLRSGRAHEQFF
d_gene: TRBD2
abundance: few
j_gene: TRBJ2-1
v_gene: TRBV3-1

CDR3nt: TGCAGTGCTAGAAGGGGGTTCAACCGGGCAACTGAAGCTTTCTTT
CDR3aa: CSARRGFNRATEAFF
d_gene: -
abundance: -
j_gene: TRBJ1-1
v_gene: TRBV20-1

CDR3nt: TGTGCCAGCAGCTTGATGCTTAACCGGGACAGGGGTAACAATGAGCAGTTCTTC
CDR3aa: CASSLMLNRDRGNNEQFF
d_gene: TRBD1
abundance: -
j_gene: TRBJ2-1
v_gene: TRBV5-4

CDR3nt: TGTGCCAGCAGCGCGACCGTCCCCGCAGATACGCAGTATTTT
CDR3aa: CASSATVPADTQYF
d_gene: -
abundance: -
j_gene: TRBJ2-3
v_gene: TRBV9

CDR3nt: TGTGCCAGCAGTTTGGCGGGACAGGGGATCCGGAAACTGTTTTTT
CDR3aa: CASSLAGQGIRKLFF
d_gene: TRBD1
abundance: few
j_gene: TRBJ1-4
v_gene: TRBV27

CDR3nt: TGTGCCTTTCCGGACGGACTTAATGAAAAACTGTTTTTT
CDR3aa: CAFPDGLNEKLFF
d_gene: -
abundance: many
j_gene: TRBJ1-4
v_gene: TRBV7-9

CDR3nt: TGTGCCAGCAGCCAAGCCGAAAGGGACTACTCGAAAAACATTCAGTACTTC
CDR3aa: CASSQAERDYSKNIQYF
d_gene: TRBD2
abundance: many
j_gene: TRBJ2-4
v_gene: TRBV4-2

CDR3nt: TGTGCCAGCAGGGTTCAAGCCACCACTGAAGCTTTCTTT
CDR3aa: CASRVQATTEAFF
d_gene: -
abundance: -
j_gene: TRBJ1-1
v_gene: TRBV12-3/TRBV12-4

CDR3nt: TGTGCCAGCAGCTTACCAGGCCCGAACACTGAAGCTTTCTTT
CDR3aa: CASSLPGPNTEAFF
d_gene: -
abundance: many
j_gene: TRBJ1-1
v_gene: TRBV7-9

CDR3nt: TGTGCCACCAGTGATTTTCGCGGGATTAAGCAGTACTTC
CDR3aa: CATSDFRGIKQYF
d_gene: -
abundance: -
j_gene: TRBJ2-7
v_gene: TRBV24-1

CDR3nt: TGTGCCAGCAGCTCCGGGACTAGCGGGAGAGATGAGCAGTTCTTC
CDR3aa: CASSSGTSGRDEQFF
d_gene: TRBD2
abundance: -
j_gene: TRBJ2-1
v_gene: TRBV5-6

CDR3nt: TGTGCCAGCAGGCCCGGGACAGGGGCGAACTATGGCTACACCTTC
CDR3aa: CASRPGTGANYGYTF
d_gene: TRBD1
abundance: few
j_gene: TRBJ1-2
v_gene: TRBV6-1

CDR3nt: TGTGCCAGCAGTTTGTCGCTAGCGCTCTACAATGAGCAGTTCTTC
CDR3aa: CASSLSLALYNEQFF
d_gene: -
abundance: -
j_gene: TRBJ2-1
v_gene: TRBV12-3/TRBV12-4

CDR3nt: TGCAGTGCTACGCGGGAGAGAAACAATGAGCAGTTCTTC
CDR3aa: CSATRERNNEQFF
d_gene: TRBD2
abundance: few
j_gene: TRBJ2-1
v_gene: TRBV20-1

CDR3nt: TGCGCCAGCAGCCCCGGGGACCTGTCCTACGAGCAGTACTTC
CDR3aa: CASSPGDLSYEQYF
d_gene: -
abundance: many
j_gene: TRBJ2-7
v_gene: TRBV5-1

CDR3nt: TGTGCCAGCAGTTTAGGAGTTGGAGAGACCCAGTACTTC
CDR3aa: CASSLGVGETQYF
d_gene: -
abundance: many
j_gene: TRBJ2-5
v_gene: TRBV12-3/TRBV12-4

CDR3nt: TGTGCCAGCTCAGAAAGACAGGATCAGCCCCAGCATTTT
CDR3aa: CASSERQDQPQHF
d_gene: -
abundance: -
j_gene: TRBJ1-5
v_gene: TRBV18

CDR3nt: TGTGCCAGCAGCTCCGGGACAGGGAACTTCGACTTC
CDR3aa: CASSSGTGNFDF
d_gene: TRBD1
abundance: -
j_gene: TRBJ2-5
v_gene: TRBV3-1

CDR3nt: TGTGCCTGGAGAGGCCAGGGGATAACTGAAGCTTTCTTT
CDR3aa: CAWRGQGITEAFF
d_gene: -
abundance: -
j_gene: TRBJ1-1
v_gene: TRBV30

CDR3nt: TGCGCCAGCAGCTTGGCCCCCGGGTCTGGAAACACCATATATTTT
CDR3aa: CASSLAPGSGNTIYF
d_gene: -
abundance: -
j_gene: TRBJ1-3
v_gene: TRBV5-1

CDR3nt: TGTGCCACCAGAAGAGCAGGGGTGGGCACCGGGGAGCTGTTTTTT
CDR3aa: CATRRAGVGTGELFF
d_gene: -
abundance: many
j_gene: TRBJ2-2
v_gene: TRBV24-1

CDR3nt: TGCAGCGTTTTAGCCCTTGAGGGGGCCCGGATTCCAGATACGCAGTATTTT
CDR3aa: CSVLALEGARIPDTQYF
d_gene: TRBD1
abundance: -
j_gene: TRBJ2-3
v_gene: TRBV29-1

CDR3nt: TGTGCCAGCAGTTACTCGGGACTAGCTCGTCCAGATACGCAGTATTTT
CDR3aa: CASSYSGLARPDTQYF
d_gene: TRBD2
abundance: few
j_gene: TRBJ2-3
v_gene: TRBV6-5

CDR3nt: TGTGCCTGGAGCGCCCGGGGCCACTATGGCTACACCTTC
CDR3aa: CAWSARGHYGYTF
d_gene: -
abundance: few
j_gene: TRBJ1-2
v_gene: TRBV30

CDR3nt: TGTGCCAGCGGACTCAGGGGGTTAGCGGCCTCACGCGAGACCCAGTACTTC
CDR3aa: CASGLRGLAASRETQYF
d_gene: -
abundance: few
j_gene: TRBJ2-5
v_gene: TRBV25-1

CDR3nt: TGTGCCAGCAGTTACTCGGGTTCTGGGGCCAACGTCCTGACTTTC
CDR3aa: CASSYSGSGANVLTF
d_gene: -
abundance: few
j_gene: TRBJ2-6
v_gene: TRBV6-5

CDR3nt: TGTGCCATCAGTGAGCAGGAGCCCACCGGGGAGCTGTTTTTT
CDR3aa: CAISEQEPTGELFF
d_gene: -
abundance: -
j_gene: TRBJ2-2
v_gene: TRBV10-3

CDR3nt: TGTGCCAGCAGCTCACTACAGAGACCCTCTGGAAACACCATATATTTT
CDR3aa: CASSSLQRPSGNTIYF
d_gene: -
abundance: -
j_gene: TRBJ1-3
v_gene: TRBV7-6

CDR3nt: TGCAGTGCCAACCATCTAGGACAGGCCGAGCAGTTCTTC
CDR3aa: CSANHLGQAEQFF
d_gene: TRBD1
abundance: -
j_gene: TRBJ2-1
v_gene: TRBV20-1

CDR3nt: TGTGCCAGCAGCCCGGTGTTGACTGAAGCTTTCTTT
CDR3aa: CASSPVLTEAFF
d_gene: -
abundance: few
j_gene: TRBJ1-1
v_gene: TRBV7-3

CDR3nt: TGTGCCATCAGTCAGGGGACCTCCTACGAGCAGTACTTC
CDR3aa: CAISQGTSYEQYF
d_gene: -
abundance: -
j_gene: TRBJ2-7
v_gene: TRBV10-3

CDR3nt: TGTGCCAGCAGTTACCGGCTAGCGGGGGGCTCAGCCAAAAACATTCAGTACTTC
CDR3aa: CASSYRLAGGSAKNIQYF
d_gene: TRBD2
abundance: few
j_gene: TRBJ2-4
v_gene: TRBV6-6

CDR3nt: TGTGCCAGCTGCCCGCTGGCGGGGTGTTACAATGAGCAGTTCTTC
CDR3aa: CASCPLAGCYNEQFF
d_gene: -
abundance: many
j_gene: TRBJ2-1
v_gene: TRBV7-8

CDR3nt: TGTGCCAGCGCCCCGCCCTATAATTCACCCCTCCACTTT
CDR3aa: CASAPPYNSPLHF
d_gene: -
abundance: few
j_gene: TRBJ1-6
v_gene: TRBV6-2/TRBV6-3

CDR3nt: TGCAGTGCTAACAGCCTAGCGGGAGACCACAATGAGCAGTTCTTC
CDR3aa: CSANSLAGDHNEQFF
d_gene: TRBD2
abundance: -
j_gene: TRBJ2-1
v_gene: TRBV20-1

CDR3nt: TGTGCCAGCGGAGAGACTCCGGGACTAAAGGCCCCATGGGAGCAGTTCTTC
CDR3aa: CASGETPGLKAPWEQFF
d_gene: TRBD2
abundance: -
j_gene: TRBJ2-1
v_gene: TRBV2

CDR3nt: TGTGCCAGCTCACCGGGCGTCCCAACTTGGAATTCACCCCTCCACTTT
CDR3aa: CASSPGVPTWNSPLHF
d_gene: -
abundance: few
j_gene: TRBJ1-6
v_gene: TRBV18

CDR3nt: TGTGCCAGCACCCCGACCCGGGACAGGGGGTTTGTCGAAGGCGCCAAAAACATTCAGTACTTC
CDR3aa: CASTPTRDRGFVEGAKNIQYF
d_gene: TRBD1
abundance: -
j_gene: TRBJ2-4
v_gene: TRBV6-2/TRBV6-3

CDR3nt: TGTGCCAGCAGTTTAAATCGTGTTGGGCCTACAAATGAGCAGTTCTTC
CDR3aa: CASSLNRVGPTNEQFF
d_gene: -
abundance: -
j_gene: TRBJ2-1
v_gene: TRBV12-3/TRBV12-4

CDR3nt: TGTGCCAGTAGATTTGGGGGACTGCAAAGTGAAAAACTGTTTTTT
CDR3aa: CASRFGGLQSEKLFF
d_gene: -
abundance: -
j_gene: TRBJ1-4
v_gene: TRBV19

CDR3nt: TGTGCCAGCACCAACACGCTCTCCCGGACTGAAGCTTTCTTT
CDR3aa: CASTNTLSRTEAFF
d_gene: -
abundance: few
j_gene: TRBJ1-1
v_gene: TRBV28

CDR3nt: TGCAGTGCTAGAGCTAGCGGGTCCCACAATGAGCAGTTCTTC
CDR3aa: CSARASGSHNEQFF
d_gene: TRBD2
abundance: -
j_gene: TRBJ2-1
v_gene: TRBV20-1

CDR3nt: TGTGCCAGCTCACCGCTAAGACAGGGAGTGAAGACCCAGTACTTC
CDR3aa: CASSPLRQGVKTQYF
d_gene: TRBD1
abundance: few
j_gene: TRBJ2-5
v_gene: TRBV18

CDR3nt: TGTGCCAGCATGAGGGAGGGGGTACAGCCCTACGAGCAGTACTTC
CDR3aa: CASMREGVQPYEQYF
d_gene: -
abundance: -
j_gene: TRBJ2-7
v_gene: TRBV2

CDR3nt: TGTGCCAGCAGCGGCGACCCATCTAACTATGGCTACACCTTC
CDR3aa: CASSGDPSNYGYTF
d_gene: -
abundance: few
j_gene: TRBJ1-2
v_gene: TRBV11-1

CDR3nt: TGTGCTAGTGGTTTGGTAAGATTGTACAATGAGCAGTTCTTC
CDR3aa: CASGLVRLYNEQFF
d_gene: -
abundance: few
j_gene: TRBJ2-1
v_gene: TRBV12-5

CDR3nt: TGTGCCAGCAGTGAAGGGTTCTACGAGCAGTACTTC
CDR3aa: CASSEGFYEQYF
d_gene: -
abundance: many
j_gene: TRBJ2-7
v_gene: TRBV2

CDR3nt: TGTGCCAGCAGCTTAGTACGGGGGGCCAACGTCCTGACTTTC
CDR3aa: CASSLVRGANVLTF
d_gene: -
abundance: few
j_gene: TRBJ2-6
v_gene: TRBV7-2

CDR3nt: TGTGCCAGCAGTCCGCCGACTAGCCGGTCGTCTGGTGAGCAGTTCTTC
CDR3aa: CASSPPTSRSSGEQFF
d_gene: TRBD2
abundance: -
j_gene: TRBJ2-1
v_gene: TRBV12-3/TRBV12-4

CDR3nt: TGCGCCAGCAGCTTGACCGGGACTATTCCCAATGAGCAGTTCTTC
CDR3aa: CASSLTGTIPNEQFF
d_gene: TRBD2
abundance: many
j_gene: TRBJ2-1
v_gene: TRBV5-1

CDR3nt: TGTGCCAGCAGCCAAGATCTGACAGGGGGCGCATCCCACACCTTC
CDR3aa: CASSQDLTGGASHTF
d_gene: TRBD1
abundance: -
j_gene: TRBJ1-2
v_gene: TRBV3-1

CDR3nt: TGTGCCAGCAGTTCCAACAGCAACTCCTACGAGCAGTACTTC
CDR3aa: CASSSNSNSYEQYF
d_gene: -
abundance: few
j_gene: TRBJ2-7
v_gene: TRBV12-3/TRBV12-4

CDR3nt: TGCGCCAGCAGCTTAGAGTTCGGGGGGCCTACGGAGACCCAGTACTTC
CDR3aa: CASSLEFGGPTETQYF
d_gene: -
abundance: few
j_gene: TRBJ2-5
v_gene: TRBV5-1